This T cell receptor (beta chain) comes out of a study of blood T cell repertoires in COVID-19. Turning to the study itself: Acute and convalescent COVID-19 specimens originated in the United States, Italy and Spain.

Germline values: CDR1 MNHEY, CDR2 SMNVEV (reference sequence). V was pared by 6 bases and J by 4 bases, with 12 bases between. The CDR3 length is 14 residues. Libraries were prepared by immunoSEQ multiplex PCR; TCRdb keeps only in-frame clonotypes and omits some of them. This table holds around 340,000 clones, approximately 82% found once. The count of this clone is one. This clonotype was obtained from a man aged 30-40 years with active or convalescent COVID-19. The sequenced sample was peripheral blood. The chain carries TRBV27 and TRBJ1-4; the D gene is possibly TRBD1 (5 bases). CDR3 DNA sequence: TGTGCCAGCAGCGAGACAGACCTTAATGAAAAACTGTTTTTT. The encoded protein is CASSETDLNEKLFF.